This entry is about one TCR beta chain. Its antigen remains undetermined. There are no base qualities to consult, and no much larger clone falls within one base. The data were obtained in a study of CD8 T cells in Susac syndrome (dated by TCRdb to about 2019). Looking at the study overall: Of the Susac syndrome patients who were sequenced, roughly six had clinically active disease and 8 or 9 were in clinical remission. At the time of blood withdrawal, Susac syndrome patients were either therapy-naive, taking corticosteroids (with some also receiving IVIg), or on IVIg alone. Whether CD8+ T cell activation and differentiation in Susac syndrome was antigen driven was tested using repertoire sequencing. Clonality of the CD8+ T cell repertoire was compared between 11 to 12 healthy donors, approximately 14 Susac syndrome patients and roughly 16 multiple sclerosis patients.

RNA was extracted using the RNeasy kit, and roughly 0.45 to 1 microgram was reverse transcribed with random hexamers. The immunoSEQ multiplex PCR assay, covering 54 Vbeta and 13 Jbeta segments, was used to amplify TCR beta CDR3 regions. To correct PCR amplification bias, a synthetic template baseline was used for both primer optimization and computational correction. The study's own analysis went as follows. Reads were annotated to V, D and J genes per IMGT and analyzed with immunoSEQ Analyzer, keeping only productive sequences. Clonality was computed as one minus Shannon entropy normalized by log2 of the number of productive unique sequences. For each patient and control, public and private clones were evaluated within the 100 most prevalent clones. Clones were defined as Susac-specific if absent from the healthy and MS cohorts, from approximately 1,100 published viral clones and from other ImmuneACCESS disease sequences. TCRdb passed the public sequencing reads through fastp at Q25 and MiXCR, retaining productive beta sequences. For every CDR3 protein sequence, its rows merge into one entry that carries the most common genes and DNA. V and J calls and clone size were set by TCRdb, not the authors. The sample profile shows 75,000 to 95,000 distinct CDR3 sequences; 95% of them were found once. Approximately 0.47% of the sample lies in the top ten.

Peripheral blood CD8+ and CD4+ T cells from healthy donors, Susac syndrome patients and multiple sclerosis patients were profiled by high-throughput TCR beta sequencing. Susac syndrome patients met recently defined diagnostic criteria for definite or probable disease. Bulk CD8+ and CD4+ T cells were purified by magnetic negative isolation, whereas CD8+ TEMRA cells were enriched by FACS. Blood was collected in EDTA tubes and processed within 24 hours, with PBMCs isolated through density gradient centrifugation. PBMCs intended for TCR sequencing were frozen in liquid nitrogen and were later thawed in a 37 degrees C water bath. Purity of sorted or isolated CD4+, CD8+ and CD8+ TEMRA cells was at least 90%. The study at large found these results: The number of individuals in the TCR sequencing and HLA analysis was recognized as being relatively small. In the total CD8+ and CD8+ TEMRA repertoires, over 15 and five Susac-specific public clones, respectively, were identified. Susac syndrome CD8+ repertoires showed clonal expansion, highest in CD8+ TEMRA cells and greater in clinically active than remitting patients.

The CDR3 starts with the cysteine, ends with the phenylalanine, and has 15 residues. CDR3 DNA is the only sequence kept; it has 45 bases, read in frame from the first base. According to the germline V gene (reference sequence), CDR1 reads LNHNV and CDR2 reads YYDKDF. Clipping removes 8 bases from V and 4 bases from J, with 11 as the unmatched junction base count. This TCR was sampled from a human donor with Susac syndrome. In this chain, TRBV15 is recombined with TRBJ2-7; TRBD1 lines up with 10 middle nucleotides. Specimen: CD8+ T cells from PBMCs. The CDR3 in this case is CATGVGTGVIYEQYF. The DNA sequence reads TGTGCCACCGGAGTTGGGACAGGGGTAATTTACGAGCAGTACTTC.